One and the same sample provided the 8 T cell receptor beta chains below, sequenced in a study of regulatory T cells in long-lasting Graves disease. According to the study, TCR beta libraries were built with iRepertoire HTBI primers and CDR3-region Arm-PCR. TCRdb used MiXCR to reprocess the multiplex PCR reads, holding one entry per CDR3 protein. The sample has about 470,000 distinct CDR3 sequences, more than 20% seen once. Time point described: persistent/refractory GD, antithyroid drugs over 5 years with positive TRAb. Isolated PBMC RNA provided the starting material for the TCR library. This sample comprised peripheral blood mononuclear cells (PBMCs), obtained when the disease was refractory, from a patient treated with antithyroid drugs. The receptors were gathered from a female donor with Graves disease.

This clonotype occurred many times. The CDR3 region has the DNA TGTGCCAGCAGTGATTGGGTTGGGTACTTC. This codes for CASSDWVGYF. The chain has TRBV2 and TRBJ2-4, with D unresolved. Between the trimmed V and J ends, which lost 3 bases and 15 bases, there was a span of 9 bases. Germline CDR1 SNHLY, CDR2 FYNNEI. There are 10 residues in the CDR3.

This clonotype was detected many times. J is TRBJ1-4 and V is TRBV7-3; TRBD1 aligns across 8 bases. The CDR3 length is 16 residues. The junction had 11 bases not matched to a gene; V was cut back by 5 bases and J by 6 bases. The germline CDR1 and CDR2 sequences are SGHTA and FQGTGA. The CDR3 nucleotides read TGTGCCAGCAGCCCTAAACCGACAGGGGCGGATGAAAAACTGTTTTTT. Residues: CASSPKPTGADEKLFF.

As to this clonotype: A junction end diverges from the germline sequence, so it may reflect a read error. This chain uses TRBV2 with TRBJ2-7; no reliable D call. CDR3 length: 14 amino acids. Germline lookup yields CDR1 SNHLY and CDR2 FYNNEI. In DNA form, the CDR3 reads TGTGCCAGCAGTGTGGACCGAATGACCTACGAGCGGTACTTC. It is translated as CASSVDRMTYERYF.

This clonotype was seen a handful of times. The chain links TRBV5-1 to TRBJ2-7; perhaps TRBD2 as D (6 bases). V lost 1 base, J lost 4 bases, and 15 bases lay in between. Germline V gives CDR1 SGHRS, CDR2 YFSETQ. The CDR3 sequence is 15 residues long. The DNA for the CDR3 is TGCGCCAGCAGCTTGTCCGGGGGACGAGGGTACGAGCAGTACTTC. This gives the protein CASSLSGGRGYEQYF.

This clonotype was picked up many times. The V and J genes are TRBV6-4 and TRBJ1-2; TRBD1 aligns across 9 bases. The CDR3 loop spans 14 amino acids. Germline trimming cut 3 bases from V and 6 bases from J; bases unmatched to any gene: 5. CDR1 and CDR2 (germline): MRHNA, SNTAGT. CDR3 sequence (DNA): TGTGCCAGCAGTGAGAGGACAGGGGTTAATGGCTACACCTTC. This codes for CASSERTGVNGYTF.

In regard to this clonotype: Since a much larger clone is just one base distant, this may be a read error. The V gene is TRBV29-1, the J gene TRBJ2-5; 7 bases align to TRBD1. Per the germline V gene, CDR1 is SQVTM and CDR2 is ANQGSEA. The CDR3 runs to 15 residues. In DNA form, the CDR3 reads TGCAACGTTAGGGGGCAGACGGGGTGGCAAGAGACCCAGTACTTC. Protein sequence: CNVRGQTGWQETQYF.

The J gene is TRBJ2-3, the V gene TRBV7-3; D remains unclear. Germline V gene lookup returns CDR1 SGHTA and CDR2 FQGTGA. The CDR3 spans 14 residues. V shed 5 bases and J shed 2 bases, with 11 bases lying between them. CDR3 sequence: CASSPVGNTDTQYF. As DNA, the CDR3 is TGTGCCAGCAGCCCTGTGGGGAACACAGATACGCAGTATTTT. The variable domain in full, with the rest retrieved from reference TRBV7-3 and TRBJ2-3, is GAGVSQTPSNKVTEKGKYVELRCDPISGHTALYWYRQSLGQGPEFLIYFQGTGAADDSGLPNDRFFAVRPEGSVSTLKIQRTERGDSAVYLCASSPVGNTDTQYFGPGTRLTVL.

This sequence joins TRBV20-1 and TRBJ2-3; D possibly corresponds to TRBD2 (6 bases). This CDR3 contains 17 residues. V gave up 1 base and J gave up 3 bases, with 20 bases separating them. Germline V CDR1 and CDR2: DFQATT, SNEGSKA (reference sequence). The CDR3 region is CSARGGGGTTGTDTQYF. The DNA for the CDR3 is TGCAGTGCTAGAGGGGGAGGCGGGACGACGGGAACAGATACGCAGTATTTT.